The 20 T cell receptor beta chains presented below share a single source sample, sequenced in a study of blood T cell repertoires in COVID-19. Clones were read by immunoSEQ multiplex PCR, and TCRdb kept only the in-frame ones, dropping some. Here the sample spans approximately 71,000 clones, more than 70% being singletons. Material for sequencing was peripheral blood. The receptors come from a man over 45 with acute or convalescent COVID-19.

The genes are TRBV7-9 and TRBJ2-1; D might be TRBD1 (6 bases). Germline V gene data show CDR1 as SEHNR and CDR2 as FQNEAQ (reference sequence). The CDR3 is made up of 14 amino acids. V lost 5 bases and J lost 4, with 12 bases in between. The CDR3 is CASSTLTGYNEQFF. The CDR3, as DNA: TGTGCCAGCAGCACCCTGACAGGTTACAATGAGCAGTTCTTC. The full variable domain, rest sourced from reference TRBV7-9 and TRBJ2-1, is DTGVSQNPRHKITKRGQNVTFRCDPISEHNRLYWYRQTLGQGPEFLTYFQNEAQLEKSRLLSDRFSAERPKGSFSTLEIQRTEQGDSAMYLCASSTLTGYNEQFFGPGTRLTVL.

This sequence joins TRBV2 and TRBJ1-1; 9 nucleotides align to TRBD1. The CDR3 is 16 amino acids. The V segment lost 7 bases and the J segment 1 base; nucleotides outside the gene matches: 10. Germline V gene sequence: CDR1 SNHLY, CDR2 FYNNEI. CDR3 nucleotide sequence: TGTGCCAGCAATGATGGGACAGGGCGACGGAACACTGAAGCTTTCTTT. Encoded protein: CASNDGTGRRNTEAFF.

This clone was seen just once. This chain links TRBV15 with TRBJ1-5, with TRBD1 identical over 7 bases. V shed 0 bases and J 1 base; nucleotides not matched to a gene: 3. Germline V gene sequence: CDR1 LNHNV, CDR2 YYDKDF (reference sequence). The CDR3 is 16 residues long. The CDR3 DNA reads as TGTGCCACCAGCAGAGAGGAGGGGGCCAGCAATCAGCCCCAGCATTTT. Its translation: CATSREEGASNQPQHF.

The chain uses TRBV24-1 and TRBJ2-1; possible D gene TRBD1, 5 bases. Deletions cut 1 base from V and 6 bases from J, with 6 bases between. This CDR3 has 13 residues. Germline lookup yields CDR1 KGHDR and CDR2 SFDVKD. This CDR3 is CATSDFQGNEQFF. The CDR3 DNA is TGTGCCACCAGTGATTTTCAGGGCAATGAGCAGTTCTTC.

The chain combines TRBV2 with TRBJ2-4, with 7 nucleotides matching TRBD1. V was pared by 3 bases and J by 6 bases, with 8 bases of the junction left unmatched. The CDR3 is 15 amino acids. The germline V gene encodes CDR1 SNHLY and CDR2 FYNNEI. The CDR3 DNA follows: TGTGCCAGCAGTGAGAACAGGGGTGGGGGAAACATTCAGTACTTC. Protein product: CASSENRGGGNIQYF.

The J gene is TRBJ2-5, the V gene TRBV5-1, with D perhaps TRBD1 (5 bases). CDR1 and CDR2 from the germline V gene are SGHRS and YFSETQ. The germline V and J ends were trimmed by 0 bases and 1 base, with 7 bases remaining between them. CDR3 length: 14 residues. The CDR3 protein is CASSLAGFQETQYF. DNA of the CDR3: TGCGCCAGCAGCTTGGCAGGGTTCCAAGAGACCCAGTACTTC. The full variable domain, completed using reference TRBV5-1 and TRBJ2-5, is KAGVTQTPRYLIKTRGQQVTLSCSPISGHRSVSWYQQTPGQGLQFLFEYFSETQRNKGNFPGRFSGRQFSNSRSEMNVSTLELGDSALYLCASSLAGFQETQYFGPGTRLLVL.

The V call is TRBV5-1, the J call TRBJ1-6; 8 bases match TRBD1. This CDR3 is 15 amino acids long. The V and J ends lost 0 bases and 7 bases, in that order; junction bases with no gene match: 3. The germline CDR1 and CDR2 sequences are SGHRS and YFSETQ. The CDR3 DNA reads TGCGCCAGCAGCTTGGAGGGACAGGAAAATTCACCCCTCCACTTT. Residues: CASSLEGQENSPLHF.

The V and J genes are TRBV9 and TRBJ2-1, with 7 nucleotides matching TRBD2. This CDR3 spans 16 amino acids. After removal of 4 bases from V and 4 bases from J, the junction contained 11 bases not matched to a gene. Germline V gene lookup returns CDR1 SGDLS and CDR2 YYNGEE. The CDR3 coding sequence is TGTGCCAGCAGCTTCATCAGGGCTAGCGGTTACAATGAGCAGTTCTTC. Its protein is CASSFIRASGYNEQFF.

This clone is a singleton in its sample. The genes are TRBV28 and TRBJ2-1; TRBD2 might be the D (6 bases). V was shortened by 5 bases and J by 7 bases, with 15 bases between the two germline ends. The CDR3 spans 14 residues. CDR1 is MDHEN, CDR2 SYDVKM, per germline. This CDR3 is CASSPSEGENEQFF. The CDR3 nucleotides are TGTGCCAGCAGTCCTAGCGAAGGGGAGAATGAGCAGTTCTTC.

The chain has TRBV5-1 and TRBJ1-2; a possible D gene is TRBD1 (5 bases). This CDR3 is built from 15 residues. The ends were cut back, 0 bases at V and 4 bases at J, with 13 bases in the middle. Germline CDR1 reads SGHRS; CDR2 reads YFSETQ. The CDR3 is CASSLDAQDIYGYTF. CDR3 DNA sequence: TGCGCCAGCAGCTTGGACGCCCAGGACATCTATGGCTACACCTTC.

CDR3 nucleotide sequence: TGCGCCAGCAGCCAATCGACTAGTTTGTCGAACACCGGGGAGCTGTTTTTT. Protein product: CASSQSTSLSNTGELFF. This chain links TRBV4-1 with TRBJ2-2; D possibly corresponds to TRBD2 (6 bases). The germline CDR1 and CDR2 sequences are MGHRA and YSYEKL. The CDR3 runs to 17 residues. V was pared by 2 bases and J by 0 bases, with 13 bases between.

This clone was counted between two and nine times. The chain employs TRBV18 and TRBJ2-5, with 7 bases lining up with TRBD1. The CDR3 totals 13 residues. With 4 bases clipped from V and 2 bases from J, the junction kept 1 base outside the gene matches. Per the germline V gene, CDR1 is KGHSH and CDR2 is LQKENI. The CDR3 sequence is CASSQDRQETQYF. Here the CDR3 DNA reads TGTGCCAGCTCACAGGACAGGCAAGAGACCCAGTACTTC.

The chain uses TRBV18 and TRBJ2-5, with 7 bases that match TRBD2. This CDR3 comprises 16 residues. Germline V CDR1 and CDR2: KGHSH, LQKENI. The V gene end was trimmed by 1 base and the J gene end by 2 bases; junction bases not matched to a gene: 7. The CDR3 sequence: CASSPLRMGGQETQYF. DNA for the CDR3: TGTGCCAGCTCACCACTCCGGATGGGAGGGCAAGAGACCCAGTACTTC.

This clone was picked up a small number of times. The J gene is TRBJ1-1, the V gene TRBV11-3; D might be TRBD1 (6 bases). CDR3 length: 15 residues. Trimming left V 5 bases short and J 4 bases short, with 17 bases between. Germline assignment: CDR1 SGHNT and CDR2 YENEEA. The CDR3 DNA reads TGTGCCAGCAGCCCAGGGGTCGGCCTCGGCACTGAAGCTTTCTTT. It encodes CASSPGVGLGTEAFF.

The CDR3 DNA reads TGTGCCAGCAGCCGACAGAGCTCCTACAATGAGCAGTTCTTC. Its translation: CASSRQSSYNEQFF. This chain links TRBV6-5 with TRBJ2-1; D perhaps matches TRBD1 (5 bases). Germline V gene lookup returns CDR1 MNHEY and CDR2 SVGAGI. The V and J ends lost 6 bases and 0 bases respectively, with 9 bases between them. The CDR3 length is 14 residues.

The chain links TRBV27 to TRBJ2-7, with 7 bases identical to TRBD1. J was trimmed by 0 bases and V by 0 bases; bases with no gene match: 5. This CDR3 is 16 amino acids long. Germline CDR1 and CDR2: MNHEY and SMNVEV (reference sequence). This chain's CDR3 is CASSLSRQGASYEQYF. The CDR3 nucleotides read TGTGCCAGCAGTTTATCACGACAGGGTGCCTCCTACGAGCAGTACTTC.

V is TRBV6-5 and J is TRBJ1-2; D is unresolved. CDR3 length: 15 residues. CDR1 and CDR2 from the germline V gene are MNHEY and SVGAGI. V was clipped by 7 bases and J by 4 bases, with 19 bases between them. CDR3 bases: TGTGCCAGCACATTGAACGCCGGGAACCTCTATGGCTACACCTTC. Protein product: CASTLNAGNLYGYTF.

The chain is built from TRBV7-2 and TRBJ1-2; possibly TRBD1 for D (6 bases). Per the germline V gene, CDR1 is SGHTA and CDR2 is FQGNSA. V lost 1 base, J lost 7 bases, and 10 bases lay in between. The CDR3 is 13 amino acids. CDR3 DNA sequence: TGTGCCAGCAGCTTAGAGGGCAGGGGTGGCTACACCTTC. It specifies CASSLEGRGGYTF.

This clone has only a few counts. V usage is TRBV2 and J usage is TRBJ2-7; possible D gene TRBD2, 5 bases. CDR1 is SNHLY and CDR2 is FYNNEI in the germline V gene. There are 14 residues in the CDR3. V was pared by 5 bases and J by 0 bases, with 11 bases between. CDR3 in DNA: TGTGCCAGCAGTTTGCATGGGAGCTCCTACGAGCAGTACTTC. Amino acids: CASSLHGSSYEQYF.

The gene calls are TRBV25-1 and TRBJ1-2; 10 nucleotides agree with TRBD1. Trimming cost V 3 bases and J 6 bases; bases outside gene matches: 7. The CDR3 has 15 residues. Germline values: CDR1 MGHDK, CDR2 SYGVNS. CDR3 DNA sequence: TGTGCCAGCAGTGACCTAGCCGGGACAGGGGATGGCTACACCTTC. Translating gives CASSDLAGTGDGYTF.